The next 7 T cell receptor beta chains were all read from a single sample in a study of T cell changes during pregnancy in multiple sclerosis. TCRdb keeps only in-frame clones here, not all; method: immunoSEQ multiplex PCR. Here the sample spans fewer than 75,000 clones, about 91% being singletons. The input for sequencing was CD8+ T cells from peripheral blood mononuclear cells, taken before pregnancy. The receptors derive from a female donor with multiple sclerosis, enrolled in a pregnancy study.

The sample holds a few counts of this clone. The chain uses TRBV21-1 and TRBJ1-2. TRBV21-1 is termed a pseudogene. This CDR3 contains 14 residues. In nucleotides, the CDR3 is TGTGCCAGCAGCAAAGTCACTTCTCGGGATGGCTACACCTTC. Its protein product is CASSKVTSRDGYTF.

The V and J genes are TRBV27 and TRBJ2-7, with 7 nucleotides matching TRBD1. Looked up from germline, CDR1 is MNHEY and CDR2 is SMNVEV (reference sequence). Unmatched junction bases numbered 6, after V lost 5 bases and J lost 5 bases. The CDR3 extends over 13 amino acids. CDR3 region: CASSVDRAHEQYF. In nucleotides, the CDR3 is TGTGCCAGCAGTGTAGACAGGGCGCACGAGCAGTACTTC.

V gene TRBV29-1 combines with J gene TRBJ1-4; no firm D call. Germline V gene lookup returns CDR1 SQVTM and CDR2 ANQGSEA. V lost 4 bases and J 7 bases, leaving 10 bases between the germline ends. This CDR3 spans 12 amino acids. The CDR3 DNA reads as TGCAGCGTTGCTGGAGGTCTTGAAAAACTGTTTTTT. Translated: CSVAGGLEKLFF.

The V and J genes are TRBV11-2 and TRBJ1-2, with D hard to call. The length of the CDR3 is 15 residues. The ends were cut back, 0 bases at V and 4 bases at J, with 12 bases in the middle. Germline V gene lookup returns CDR1 SGHAT and CDR2 FQNNGV. For the CDR3, the DNA is TGTGCCAGCAGCTTAGATTTATGGGCGCCCTATGGCTACACCTTC. Translated, it gives CASSLDLWAPYGYTF.

The J gene is TRBJ1-4, the V gene TRBV7-9; the match to TRBD1 covers 8 bases. The CDR3 is 16 residues long. Germline CDR1 SEHNR, CDR2 FQNEAQ (reference sequence). J lost 5 bases, V lost 2 bases, and 7 bases had no gene match. The CDR3 DNA reads as TGTGCCAGCAGCTTAATCGACAGGGGAGGGAATGAAAAACTGTTTTTT. This sequence encodes CASSLIDRGGNEKLFF.

The rearrangement uses TRBV11-2 and TRBJ2-7; weak D call: TRBD1 (5 bases). The CDR3 loop spans 14 amino acids. Germline V gives CDR1 SGHAT, CDR2 FQNNGV. Trimming cost V 9 bases and J 3 bases, with 18 bases left between them. In DNA, the CDR3 is TGTGCCAGTAAACGTGGGGCAGGCGGCTACGAGCAGTACTTC. It is translated as CASKRGAGGYEQYF.

The CDR3 DNA follows: TGTGCCAGCAGCTTGGGGAGGTACCCTACCGGGGAGCTGTTTTTT. Translated, it gives CASSLGRYPTGELFF. The V call is TRBV5-6, the J call TRBJ2-2; D is perhaps TRBD2 (5 bases). The CDR3 totals 15 residues. Germline V gene lookup returns CDR1 SGHDT and CDR2 YYEEEE. The ends were cut back, 0 bases at V and 5 bases at J, with 11 bases in the middle.